Reported below is one T cell receptor beta chain. Sequencing was performed with immunoSEQ multiplex PCR; in TCRdb, only in-frame clones are kept and a portion is missing. There are approximately 51,000 clones in the sample; around 77% occur only once, and 2% lies in the top ten. The data were taken from a study of OX40 agonist ivuxolimab in advanced cancers. The germline V gene encodes CDR1 SGHRS and CDR2 YFSETQ. Trimming removed 4 bases at V and 5 bases at J, with 12 bases between. The CDR3 is 13 amino acids. The J gene is TRBJ2-5, the V gene TRBV5-1, with D perhaps being TRBD1 or TRBD2 (5 bases each). This clonotype originated in an adult with an advanced solid tumor such as melanoma, head and neck, liver or kidney cancer. This specimen consisted of CD4+ or CD8+ T cells sorted from blood, obtained in a trial of the OX40 agonist ivuxolimab. CDR3 loop: CASSRDGRETQYF. For the CDR3, the DNA is TGCGCCAGCAGCAGGGACGGGCGGGAGACCCAGTACTTC.